The clone carrying this TCR beta chain was seen repeatedly, ten times or more. This specimen comes from a study of human T cells and chemical hapten exposure. Time point: pre-sensitization, week 0. Treatment: therapeutic diphenylcyclopropenone sensitization with weekly scalp DPC. Prior to each patch test being applied, blood was drawn. TCRdb re-called the RACE reads with MiXCR, one entry per CDR3 protein. Of approximately 180,000 distinct CDR3 sequences listed, more than 25% are singletons. The material sequenced was whole blood, taken in connection with sensitization to the hapten diphenylcyclopropenone (DPC). The clonotype originates from a young woman with alopecia areata. Some clones in this sample may be carry-over from other donors' samples.

The CDR3 is CAIKATLLSYEQYF. CDR3 coding DNA: TGTGCCATCAAGGCTACACTACTTTCCTACGAGCAGTACTTC. The V and J genes are TRBV10-3 and TRBJ2-7; D remains unclear. V was shortened by 7 bases and J by 1 base, with 14 bases between the two germline ends. The germline V gene encodes CDR1 ENHRY and CDR2 SYGVKD. This CDR3 spans 14 amino acids.